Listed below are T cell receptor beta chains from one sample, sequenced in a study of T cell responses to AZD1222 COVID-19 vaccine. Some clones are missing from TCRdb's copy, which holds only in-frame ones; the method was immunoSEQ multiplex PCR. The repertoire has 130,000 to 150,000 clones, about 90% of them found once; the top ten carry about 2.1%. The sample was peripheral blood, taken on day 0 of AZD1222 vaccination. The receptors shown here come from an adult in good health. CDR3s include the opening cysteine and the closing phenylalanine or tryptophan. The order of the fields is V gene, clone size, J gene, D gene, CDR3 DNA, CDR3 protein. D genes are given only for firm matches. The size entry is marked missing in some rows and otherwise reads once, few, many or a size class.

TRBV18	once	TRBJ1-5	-	TGTGCCAGCTCACCCGGGGAACGGCCCCAGCATTTT	CASSPGERPQHF
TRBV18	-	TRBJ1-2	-	TGTGCCAGCTCACAAGCAGGACGGCCGATCTATGGCTACACCTTC	CASSQAGRPIYGYTF
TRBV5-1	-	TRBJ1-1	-	TGCGCCAGCAGCGAGACAGCGGGGGTCACTGAAGCTTTCTTT	CASSETAGVTEAFF
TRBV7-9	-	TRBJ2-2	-	TGTGCCAGCAGTTACGGCTGGAACACCGGGGAGCTGTTTTTT	CASSYGWNTGELFF
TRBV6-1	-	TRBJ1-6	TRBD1	TGTGCCAGCAGTGAACAGGGGGCTCAGAATTCACCCCTCCACTTT	CASSEQGAQNSPLHF
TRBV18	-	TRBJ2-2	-	TGTGCCAGCTCACCGGGTGGATCGAACACCGGGGAGCTGTTTTTT	CASSPGGSNTGELFF
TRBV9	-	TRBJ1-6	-	TGTGCCAGCAGCGTAGCTTCCAGTCAGAATTCACCCCTCCACTTT	CASSVASSQNSPLHF
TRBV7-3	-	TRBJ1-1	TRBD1	TGTGCCAGCAGCCGAAACCGGGACAGCAAAGCTTTCTTT	CASSRNRDSKAFF
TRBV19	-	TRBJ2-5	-	TGTGCCAGTAGTGAGGGGGGGATTCAAGAGACCCAGTACTTC	CASSEGGIQETQYF
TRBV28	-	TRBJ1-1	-	TGTGCCAGCAGTCCGAACACTGAAGCTTTCTTT	CASSPNTEAFF
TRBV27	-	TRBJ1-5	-	TGTGCCAGCAGTTTATCTGGGGGAAGGAGCAATCAGCCCCAGCATTTT	CASSLSGGRSNQPQHF
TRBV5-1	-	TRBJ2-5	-	TGCGCCAGCAGCTTGGCGGCAAGACAAGAGACCCAGTACTTC	CASSLAARQETQYF
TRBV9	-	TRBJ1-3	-	TGTGCCAGCAGCGTAGAGGGTTTAGGAAACACCATATATTTT	CASSVEGLGNTIYF
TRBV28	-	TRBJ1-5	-	TGTGCCAGCAGTTCAGGGGGCAATCAGCCCCAGCATTTT	CASSSGGNQPQHF
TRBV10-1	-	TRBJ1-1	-	TGCGCCAGCAGTGAGTTCCCGACCCACACTGAAGCTTTCTTT	CASSEFPTHTEAFF
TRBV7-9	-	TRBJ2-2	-	TGTGCCAGCAGCCCGCTTAGTGCCGGGGAGCTGTTTTTT	CASSPLSAGELFF
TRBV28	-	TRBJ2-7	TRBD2	TGTGCCAGCAGTTTTTGGGTCCGGGTCAGGGAGGGTCGCGAGCAGTACTTC	CASSFWVRVREGREQYF
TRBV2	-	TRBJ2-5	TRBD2	TGTGCCAGCAGTGAACTAGCGGGGGCCCAAGAGACCCAGTACTTC	CASSELAGAQETQYF
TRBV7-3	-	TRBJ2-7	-	TGTGCCAGCAGCTTAACCTCGGTGGGAGCCTACGAGCAGTACTTC	CASSLTSVGAYEQYF
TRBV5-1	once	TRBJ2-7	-	TGCGCCAGCAGCGACGGGACCACCGGACGGCAGTACTTC	CASSDGTTGRQYF
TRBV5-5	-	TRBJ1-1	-	TGTGCCAGCAGCTGGGCCGGGGGGAGGGGCACTGAAGCTTTCTTT	CASSWAGGRGTEAFF
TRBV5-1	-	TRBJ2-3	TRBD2	TGCGCCAGCAGCCCCGGACTAGACAGCACAGATACGCAGTATTTT	CASSPGLDSTDTQYF
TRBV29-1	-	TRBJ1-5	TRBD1	TGCAGCGGACCCGACAGGGGGCGCGTGGGGGGCAATCAGCCCCAGCATTTT	CSGPDRGRVGGNQPQHF
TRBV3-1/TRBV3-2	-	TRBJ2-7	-	TGTGCCAGCAGCCAAGCCAGGGAACAGTACTTC	CASSQAREQYF
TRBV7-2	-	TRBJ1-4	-	TGTGCCAGCAGCTTATCCGAAAAACTGTTTTTT	CASSLSEKLFF
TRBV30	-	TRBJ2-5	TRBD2	TGTGCCTGGAGTGTTGACACTAGCGGCCAAGAGACCCAGTACTTC	CAWSVDTSGQETQYF
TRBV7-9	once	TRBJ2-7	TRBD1	TGTGCCAGCAGCCCTTCGACAGGGTTGGACTCCTACGAGCAGTACTTC	CASSPSTGLDSYEQYF
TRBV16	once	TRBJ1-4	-	TGTGCCAGCAGCCCGTTGGGTGAAAAACTGTTTTTT	CASSPLGEKLFF
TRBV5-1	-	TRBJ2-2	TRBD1	TGCGCCAGCAGCACGGGACAGGGTTCCGGGGAGCTGTTTTTT	CASSTGQGSGELFF
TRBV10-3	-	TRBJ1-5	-	TGTGCCATCAGTGGGACGGATAATCAGCCCCAGCATTTT	CAISGTDNQPQHF
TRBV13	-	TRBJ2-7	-	TGTGCCAGCAGCGCCGCTGGGGCCACCTACGAGCAGTACTTC	CASSAAGATYEQYF
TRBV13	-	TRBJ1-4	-	TGTGCCAGCAGCTTATCTCTGGGGGCAACTAATGAAAAACTGTTTTTT	CASSLSLGATNEKLFF
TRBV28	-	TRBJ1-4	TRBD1	TGTGCCACCCAGGCAGGGGGCGAAAAACTGTTTTTT	CATQAGGEKLFF
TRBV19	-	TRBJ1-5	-	TGTGCCAGTAGTATAGGGGGTGATAGCAATCAGCCCCAGCATTTT	CASSIGGDSNQPQHF
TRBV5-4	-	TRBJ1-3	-	TGTGCCAGCAGCCGGTCCTACTCTGGAAACACCATATATTTT	CASSRSYSGNTIYF
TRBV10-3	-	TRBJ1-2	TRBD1	TGTGCCATCAGCCCCGACAGGGTTGAGGGCTACACCTTC	CAISPDRVEGYTF
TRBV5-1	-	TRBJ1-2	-	TGCGCCAGCAGCACCCGGGACGGGAGTGGGGGCTACACCTTC	CASSTRDGSGGYTF
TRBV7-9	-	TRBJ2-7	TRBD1	TGTGCCAGCAGCTTAGCGCGGACAGGGGCCTACGAGCAGTACTTC	CASSLARTGAYEQYF
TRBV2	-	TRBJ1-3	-	TGTGCCAGCAGGGGGTCGGGAGGAAACACCATATATTTT	CASRGSGGNTIYF
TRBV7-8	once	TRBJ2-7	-	TGTGCCAGCAGCTTAGGGAGTCCCTACGAGCAGTACTTC	CASSLGSPYEQYF
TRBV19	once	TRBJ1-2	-	TGTGCCAGTACCGCCGACATCACTAACTATGGCTACACCTTC	CASTADITNYGYTF
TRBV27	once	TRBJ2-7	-	TGTGCCAGCAGTTTATCTAGGGGCTACGAGCAGTACTTC	CASSLSRGYEQYF
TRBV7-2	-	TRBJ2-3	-	TGTGCCAGCAGCTTCCGTATGTCGCAAGATACGCAGTATTTT	CASSFRMSQDTQYF
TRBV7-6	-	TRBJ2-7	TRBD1	TGTGCCAGCAGCTTAGCGCCGGGACAGACCTACGAGCAGTACTTC	CASSLAPGQTYEQYF
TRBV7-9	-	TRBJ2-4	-	TGTGCCAGCAGCGCAACAGGGCCTCTGGAGTACTTC	CASSATGPLEYF
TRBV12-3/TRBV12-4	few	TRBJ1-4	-	TGTGCCAGCAGAGAGGTGGTAACTGAAAAACTGTTTTTT	CASREVVTEKLFF
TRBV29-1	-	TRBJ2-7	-	TGCAGCGTTGTGGTATTCTACGAGCAGTACTTC	CSVVVFYEQYF
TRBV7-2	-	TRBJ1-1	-	TGTGCCAGCAGCTTAAGGGTATCACGAGCTTTCTTT	CASSLRVSRAFF
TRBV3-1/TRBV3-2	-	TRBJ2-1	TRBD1	TGTGCCAGCAGCACCGGGACAGGGCCTTCCGAGCAGTTCTTC	CASSTGTGPSEQFF
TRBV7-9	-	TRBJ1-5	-	TGTGCCAGCAGCCCTTCGGACACCAATCAGCCCCAGCATTTT	CASSPSDTNQPQHF
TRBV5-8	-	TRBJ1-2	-	TGTGCCAGCAGCTTCGACGGAGGGGACTTCTATGGCTACACCTTC	CASSFDGGDFYGYTF
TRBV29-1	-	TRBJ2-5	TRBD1	TGCAGCGTTACCGCCGGGACAGGGGGAGAGACCCAGTACTTC	CSVTAGTGGETQYF
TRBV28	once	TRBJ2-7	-	TGTGCCAGCAGTTTTTCTGGGAGGCCCTACTACGAGCAGTACTTC	CASSFSGRPYYEQYF
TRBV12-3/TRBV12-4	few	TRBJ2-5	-	TGTGCCAGCAGTTGGTCCGTAGGGACCCAGTACTTC	CASSWSVGTQYF